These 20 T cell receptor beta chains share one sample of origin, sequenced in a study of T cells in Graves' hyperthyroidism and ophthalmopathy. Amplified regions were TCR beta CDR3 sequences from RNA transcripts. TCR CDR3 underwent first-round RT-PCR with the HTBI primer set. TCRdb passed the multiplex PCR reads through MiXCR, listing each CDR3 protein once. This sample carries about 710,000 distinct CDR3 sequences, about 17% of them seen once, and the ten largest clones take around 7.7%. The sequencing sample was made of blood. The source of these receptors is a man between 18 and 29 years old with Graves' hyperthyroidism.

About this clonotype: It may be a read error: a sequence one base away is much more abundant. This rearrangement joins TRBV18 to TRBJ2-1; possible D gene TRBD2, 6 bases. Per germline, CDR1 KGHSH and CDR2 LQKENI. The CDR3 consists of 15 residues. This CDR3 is CASSPSRGGRNGQFF. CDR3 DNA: TGTGCCAGCTCACCGAGCCGCGGAGGGCGGAATGGGCAGTTCTTC.

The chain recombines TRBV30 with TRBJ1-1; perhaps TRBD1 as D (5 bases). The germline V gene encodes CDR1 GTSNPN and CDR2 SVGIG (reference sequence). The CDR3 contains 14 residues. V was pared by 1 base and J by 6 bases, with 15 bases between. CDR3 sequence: CAWSGGTSWPEAFF. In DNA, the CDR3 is TGTGCCTGGAGTGGGGGGACCTCCTGGCCTGAAGCTTTCTTT.

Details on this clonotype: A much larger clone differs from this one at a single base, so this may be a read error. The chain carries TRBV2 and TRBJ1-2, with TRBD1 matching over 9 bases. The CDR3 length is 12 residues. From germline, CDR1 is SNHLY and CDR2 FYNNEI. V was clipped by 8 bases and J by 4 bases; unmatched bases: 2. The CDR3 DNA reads TGTGCCAGCGGGACAGGGCCCTATGGCTACACCTTC. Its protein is CASGTGPYGYTF. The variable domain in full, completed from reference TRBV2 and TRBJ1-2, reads EPEVTQTPSHQVTQMGQEVILRCVPISNHLYFYWYRQILGQKVEFLVSFYNNEISEKSEIFDDQFSVERPDGSNFTLKIRSTKLEDSAMYFCASGTGPYGYTFGSGTRLTVV.

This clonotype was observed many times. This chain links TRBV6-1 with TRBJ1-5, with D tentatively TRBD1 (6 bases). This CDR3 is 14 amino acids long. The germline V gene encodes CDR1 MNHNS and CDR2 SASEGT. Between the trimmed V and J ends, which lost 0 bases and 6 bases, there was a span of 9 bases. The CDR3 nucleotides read TGTGCCAGCAGTGAAGCACAGGGAATTCAGCCCCAGCATTTT. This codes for CASSEAQGIQPQHF.

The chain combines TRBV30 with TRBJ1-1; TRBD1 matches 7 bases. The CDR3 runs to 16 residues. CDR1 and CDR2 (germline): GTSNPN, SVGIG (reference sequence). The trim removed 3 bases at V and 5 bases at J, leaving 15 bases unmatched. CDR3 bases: TGTGCCTGGAGCCGGCCCAGGGGGAGCTCGATGACTGAAGCTTTCTTT. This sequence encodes CAWSRPRGSSMTEAFF.

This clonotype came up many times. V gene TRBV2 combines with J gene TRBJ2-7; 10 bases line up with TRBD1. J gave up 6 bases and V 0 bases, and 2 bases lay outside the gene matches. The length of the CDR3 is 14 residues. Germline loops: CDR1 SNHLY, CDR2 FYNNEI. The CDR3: CASSEATGGAEQYF. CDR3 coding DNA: TGTGCCAGCAGTGAAGCGACAGGGGGCGCCGAGCAGTACTTC.

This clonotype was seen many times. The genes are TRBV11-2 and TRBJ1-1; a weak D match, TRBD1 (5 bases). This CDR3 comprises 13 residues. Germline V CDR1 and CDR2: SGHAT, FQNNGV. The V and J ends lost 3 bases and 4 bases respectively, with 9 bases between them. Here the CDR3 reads CASSFGGVTEAFF. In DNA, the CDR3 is TGTGCCAGCAGCTTTGGGGGAGTCACTGAAGCTTTCTTT.

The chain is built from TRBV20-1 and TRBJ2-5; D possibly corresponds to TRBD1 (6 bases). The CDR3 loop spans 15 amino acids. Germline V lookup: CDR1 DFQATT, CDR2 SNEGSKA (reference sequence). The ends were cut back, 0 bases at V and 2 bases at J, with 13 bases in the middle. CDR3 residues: CSARDPGQSQETQYF. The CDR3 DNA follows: TGCAGTGCTAGAGATCCTGGACAGTCACAAGAGACCCAGTACTTC.

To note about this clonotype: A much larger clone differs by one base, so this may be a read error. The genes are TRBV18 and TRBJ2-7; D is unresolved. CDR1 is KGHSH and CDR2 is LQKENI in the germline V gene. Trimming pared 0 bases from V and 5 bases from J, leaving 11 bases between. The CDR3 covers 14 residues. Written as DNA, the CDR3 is TGTGCCAGCTCACCACCGGGCGGTACGAACGAGCAGTACTTC. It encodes CASSPPGGTNEQYF.

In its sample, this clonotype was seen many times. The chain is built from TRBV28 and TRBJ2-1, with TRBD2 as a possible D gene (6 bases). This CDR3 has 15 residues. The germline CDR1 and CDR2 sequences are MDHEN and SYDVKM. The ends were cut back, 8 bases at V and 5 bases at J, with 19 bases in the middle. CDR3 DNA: TGTGCCAGCGGGGCCTCTAGCGTTTCCCACAATGAGCAGTTCTTC. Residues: CASGASSVSHNEQFF. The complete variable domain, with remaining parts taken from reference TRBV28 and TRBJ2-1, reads DVKVTQSSRYLVKRTGEKVFLECVQDMDHENMFWYRQDPGLGLRLIYFSYDVKMKEKGDIPEGYSVSREKKERFSLILESASTNQTSMYLCASGASSVSHNEQFFGPGTRLTVL.

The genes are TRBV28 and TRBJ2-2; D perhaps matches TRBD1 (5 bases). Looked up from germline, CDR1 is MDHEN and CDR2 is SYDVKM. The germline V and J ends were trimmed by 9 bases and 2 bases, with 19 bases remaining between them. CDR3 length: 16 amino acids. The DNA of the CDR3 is TGTGCCAGTAAGGGGATTTCGAAGATCAACACCGGGGAGCTGTTTTTT. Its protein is CASKGISKINTGELFF. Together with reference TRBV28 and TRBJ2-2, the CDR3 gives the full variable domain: DVKVTQSSRYLVKRTGEKVFLECVQDMDHENMFWYRQDPGLGLRLIYFSYDVKMKEKGDIPEGYSVSREKKERFSLILESASTNQTSMYLCASKGISKINTGELFFGEGSRLTVL.

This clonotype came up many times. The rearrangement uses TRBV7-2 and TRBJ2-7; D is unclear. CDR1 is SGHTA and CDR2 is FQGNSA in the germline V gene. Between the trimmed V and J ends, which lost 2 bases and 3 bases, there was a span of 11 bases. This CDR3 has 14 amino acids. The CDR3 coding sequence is TGTGCCAGCAGCTTATTCGGCTCTGACTACGAGCAGTACTTC. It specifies CASSLFGSDYEQYF.

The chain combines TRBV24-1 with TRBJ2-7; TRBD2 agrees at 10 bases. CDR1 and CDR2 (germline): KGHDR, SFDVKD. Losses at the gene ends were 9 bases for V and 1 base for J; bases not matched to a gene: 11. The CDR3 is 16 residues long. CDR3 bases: TGTGCCACCTCTACCTCTAGCGGGAGTAAATCCTACGAGCAGTACTTC. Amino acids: CATSTSSGSKSYEQYF.

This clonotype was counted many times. The CDR3 DNA follows: TGCAGTGCGGGGACTAGCGGGGTTAACAATGAGCAGTTCTTC. Translated, it gives CSAGTSGVNNEQFF. The chain employs TRBV20-1 and TRBJ2-1; 13 nucleotides align to TRBD2. V was clipped by 6 bases and J by 5 bases; unmatched bases: 4. This CDR3 is 14 amino acids long. Germline V gene lookup returns CDR1 DFQATT and CDR2 SNEGSKA (reference sequence).

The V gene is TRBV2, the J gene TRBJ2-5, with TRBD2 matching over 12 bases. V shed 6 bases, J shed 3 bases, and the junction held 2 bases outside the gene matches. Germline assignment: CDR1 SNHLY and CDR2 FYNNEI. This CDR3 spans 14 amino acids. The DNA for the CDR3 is TGTGCCAGCAGGCGGACTAGCGGGAAAGAGACCCAGTACTTC. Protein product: CASRRTSGKETQYF. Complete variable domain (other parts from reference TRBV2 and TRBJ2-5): EPEVTQTPSHQVTQMGQEVILRCVPISNHLYFYWYRQILGQKVEFLVSFYNNEISEKSEIFDDQFSVERPDGSNFTLKIRSTKLEDSAMYFCASRRTSGKETQYFGPGTRLLVL.

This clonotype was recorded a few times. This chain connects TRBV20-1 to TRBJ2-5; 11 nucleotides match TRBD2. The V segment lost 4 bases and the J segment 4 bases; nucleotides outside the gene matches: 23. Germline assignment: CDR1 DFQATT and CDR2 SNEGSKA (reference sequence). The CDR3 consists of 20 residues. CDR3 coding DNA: TGCAGTGCTATAAGTCTCCCGGGCCTTAGCGGGAGGGCGGGAGGAGAGACCCAGTACTTC. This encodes CSAISLPGLSGRAGGETQYF.

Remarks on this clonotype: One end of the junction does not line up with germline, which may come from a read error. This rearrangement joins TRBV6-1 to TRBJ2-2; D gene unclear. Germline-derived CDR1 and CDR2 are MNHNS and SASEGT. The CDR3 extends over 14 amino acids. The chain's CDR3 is CASSRTKNTGELFF. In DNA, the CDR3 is TGCGCCAGCAGCCGAACGAAGAACACCGGGGAGCTGTTTTTT.

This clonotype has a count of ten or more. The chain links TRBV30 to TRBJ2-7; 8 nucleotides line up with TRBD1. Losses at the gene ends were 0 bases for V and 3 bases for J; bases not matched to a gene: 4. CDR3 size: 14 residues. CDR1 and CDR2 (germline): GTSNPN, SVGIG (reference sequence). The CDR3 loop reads CAWSVQGDFYEQYF. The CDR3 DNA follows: TGTGCCTGGAGTGTACAGGGGGACTTCTACGAGCAGTACTTC.

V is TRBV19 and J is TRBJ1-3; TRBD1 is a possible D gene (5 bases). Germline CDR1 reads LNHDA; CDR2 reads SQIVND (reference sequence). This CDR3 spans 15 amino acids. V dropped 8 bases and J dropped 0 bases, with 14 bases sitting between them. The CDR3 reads CASPPWDDSGNTIYF. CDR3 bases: TGTGCCAGTCCCCCCTGGGACGACTCTGGAAACACCATATATTTT.

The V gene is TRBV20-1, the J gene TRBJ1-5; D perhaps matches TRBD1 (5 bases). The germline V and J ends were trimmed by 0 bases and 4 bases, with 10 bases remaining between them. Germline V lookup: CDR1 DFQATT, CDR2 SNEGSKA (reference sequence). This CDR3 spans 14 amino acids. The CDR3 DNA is TGCAGTGCTAGAGATCCAGGGAATAATCAGCCCCAGCATTTT. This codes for CSARDPGNNQPQHF.